A single sample is the source of the 20 T cell receptor beta chains below, sequenced in a study of T-cell reconstitution after alpha-beta-depleted transplantation in children. Preparing the TCRbeta library involved the use of unique molecular identifiers. From the PCR reads, TCRdb called clonotypes with MiXCR, one entry per CDR3 protein. The data hold 500,000 to 600,000 distinct CDR3 sequences, with 25% to 30% observed a single time. The source was PBMCs, collected before TCRalphabeta/CD19-depleted stem cell transplant. The receptor set was obtained from a boy less than two years old with Wiskott-Aldrich syndrome, due to receive a stem cell transplant.

V usage is TRBV14 and J usage is TRBJ2-1; D possibly matches TRBD1 or TRBD2 (5 bases each). Trimming pared 0 bases from V and 10 bases from J, leaving 7 bases between. The CDR3 consists of 12 residues. Germline lookup yields CDR1 SGHDN and CDR2 FVKESK. The CDR3 loop reads CASSQDWGEQFF. The DNA for the CDR3 is TGTGCCAGCAGCCAAGATTGGGGGGAGCAGTTCTTC.

This clonotype was found a few times. V gene TRBV20-1 combines with J gene TRBJ2-3, with D tentatively TRBD1 (6 bases). The CDR3 loop spans 14 amino acids. CDR1 and CDR2 (germline): DFQATT, SNEGSKA (reference sequence). Trimming took off 1 base at V and 4 bases at J, with 12 bases between the two ends. CDR3 coding DNA: TGCAGTGCTAGAGTCAGGGGTAGCGCAGATACGCAGTATTTT. It translates to CSARVRGSADTQYF.

This chain links TRBV20-1 with TRBJ2-1; TRBD2 aligns across 12 bases. From germline, CDR1 is DFQATT and CDR2 SNEGSKA (reference sequence). V lost 3 bases to trimming and J lost 8 bases; unmatched junction nucleotides: 5. The CDR3 is 14 amino acids. Written as DNA, the CDR3 is TGCAGTGCTAGTAATCTAGCGGGAGGGCATGAGCAGTTCTTC. Residues: CSASNLAGGHEQFF.

CDR3 in DNA: TGTGCCAGCAGCTTGGGGGGACGCCGGTCCTACGAGCAGTACTTC. It translates to CASSLGGRRSYEQYF. The chain has TRBV7-9 and TRBJ2-7, with D possibly matching TRBD2 (6 bases). The CDR3 runs to 15 residues. V lost 3 bases and J lost 1, with 13 bases in between. The V gene's germline CDR1 is SEHNR and CDR2 FQNEAQ (reference sequence).

The chain carries TRBV6-1 and TRBJ1-1; unclear D gene. The CDR3 is 15 residues long. Germline CDR1 reads MNHNS; CDR2 reads SASEGT. The germline V and J ends were trimmed by 6 bases and 0 bases, with 14 bases remaining between them. The chain's CDR3 is CASRRGVKMNTEAFF. The DNA for the CDR3 is TGTGCCAGCAGACGCGGGGTAAAGATGAACACTGAAGCTTTCTTT.

The table lists this clonotype with a few counts. The chain recombines TRBV10-1 with TRBJ2-1, with 10 bases lining up with TRBD2. This CDR3 is 13 amino acids long. The germline CDR1 and CDR2 sequences are WNHNN and SYGVQD (reference sequence). With 3 bases clipped from V and 9 bases from J, the junction kept 2 bases outside the gene matches. In DNA form, the CDR3 reads TGCGCCAGCAGTGATAGCGGGAGGTTTGAGCAGTTCTTC. Amino acid sequence: CASSDSGRFEQFF.

The chain couples TRBV5-1 to TRBJ2-2; D not certain. Between the trimmed V and J ends, which lost 0 bases and 5 bases, there was a span of 8 bases. The CDR3 has 14 amino acids. Germline loops: CDR1 SGHRS, CDR2 YFSETQ. The CDR3 DNA is TGCGCCAGCAGCTTGGCCACGCAGACCGGGGAGCTGTTTTTT. Translating gives CASSLATQTGELFF.

In this sample, this clonotype turned up a few times. The rearrangement joins TRBV5-1 to TRBJ2-1; D is unresolved. The V end was cut by 0 bases, the J end by 2 bases, with 6 bases between. Germline CDR1 reads SGHRS; CDR2 reads YFSETQ. CDR3 size: 14 residues. CDR3 residues: CASSLVSAYNEQFF. Written as DNA, the CDR3 is TGCGCCAGCAGCTTGGTATCTGCCTACAATGAGCAGTTCTTC.

In this sample, this clonotype turned up a few times. This chain joins TRBV20-1 and TRBJ2-5; D is undetermined. From germline, CDR1 is DFQATT and CDR2 SNEGSKA (reference sequence). The V and J ends lost 3 bases and 7 bases respectively, with 18 bases between them. The CDR3 contains 14 residues. Here the CDR3 DNA reads TGCAGTGCTAGGCCGCTTTCAATCAAAGGGACCCAGTACTTC. Its translation: CSARPLSIKGTQYF.

This chain uses TRBV6-5 with TRBJ2-3; D possibly uses TRBD1 or TRBD2 (5 bases each). CDR1 and CDR2 (germline): MNHEY, SVGAGI. There are 16 residues in the CDR3. V was pared by 2 bases and J by 4 bases, with 16 bases between. The DNA of the CDR3 is TGTGCCAGCAGTTACGGGACGGTTGGGGCCCCAGATACGCAGTATTTT. Amino acid sequence: CASSYGTVGAPDTQYF.

The rearrangement joins TRBV4-1 to TRBJ2-5; D gene ambiguous. CDR1 is MGHRA, CDR2 YSYEKL, per germline. V was cut by 1 base and J by 2 bases, with 14 bases left in between. The CDR3 spans 16 residues. Written as DNA, the CDR3 is TGCGCCAGCAGCCAAGTTGCGCAAAATACGCAAGAGACCCAGTACTTC. It codes for CASSQVAQNTQETQYF.

The chain has TRBV5-1 and TRBJ2-5; TRBD2 matches at 8 bases. V shed 0 bases and J 2 bases; nucleotides not matched to a gene: 6. This CDR3 comprises 16 residues. Germline lookup yields CDR1 SGHRS and CDR2 YFSETQ. CDR3 coding DNA: TGCGCCAGCAGCTTGGGCAGCGGGGGAAATCAAGAGACCCAGTACTTC. As protein: CASSLGSGGNQETQYF.

A few counts support this clonotype. The chain uses TRBV13 and TRBJ2-1; the D gene could be TRBD1 or TRBD2 (5 bases each). Trimming took off 1 base at V and 2 bases at J, with 15 bases between the two ends. The CDR3 extends over 17 amino acids. CDR1 and CDR2 (germline): PRHDT, FYEKMQ (reference sequence). The chain's CDR3 is CASSLEPGTVTYNEQFF. The CDR3 nucleotides read TGTGCCAGCAGCTTAGAACCCGGGACCGTCACCTACAATGAGCAGTTCTTC.

The rearrangement uses TRBV28 and TRBJ2-4; D might be TRBD2 (6 bases). V lost 4 bases, J lost 0 bases, and 25 bases lay in between. Germline CDR1 is MDHEN and CDR2 is SYDVKM. This CDR3 region has 20 residues. The chain's CDR3 is CASSSTSPTGTSIAKNIQYF. The CDR3 coding sequence is TGTGCCAGCAGTTCGACAAGCCCAACCGGGACTTCTATAGCCAAAAACATTCAGTACTTC.

V gene TRBV5-1 combines with J gene TRBJ1-1, with 9 bases fitting TRBD1. The V and J ends lost 4 bases and 4 bases, in that order; junction bases with no gene match: 5. From germline, CDR1 is SGHRS and CDR2 YFSETQ. The CDR3 sequence is 14 residues long. The CDR3 coding sequence is TGCGCCAGCAGCGTGAGGGACAGGGTCACTGAAGCTTTCTTT. This encodes CASSVRDRVTEAFF.

V usage is TRBV29-1 and J usage is TRBJ2-7; a weak D match, TRBD2 (5 bases). The V gene lost 4 bases and the J gene lost 1 base, with 11 bases spanning the gap. The CDR3 spans 13 residues. Germline V gene data show CDR1 as SQVTM and CDR2 as ANQGSEA. The CDR3 spells CSVAPEGSYEQYF. For the CDR3, the DNA is TGCAGCGTTGCCCCCGAGGGATCCTACGAGCAGTACTTC.

The CDR3 coding sequence is TGTGCCAGCAGTGTTTGGAAAACCGGGGAGCTGTTTTTT. Amino acids: CASSVWKTGELFF. V usage is TRBV6-1 and J usage is TRBJ2-2; D is uncertain. Trimming pared 4 bases from V and 5 bases from J, leaving 8 bases between. The CDR3 length is 13 residues. The germline V gene encodes CDR1 MNHNS and CDR2 SASEGT.

This clonotype appeared a few times. The rearrangement uses TRBV12-3 or TRBV12-4 and TRBJ2-3, with D unclear. The length of the CDR3 is 12 residues. Trimming took 7 bases from V and 4 from J, leaving 9 bases between them. The CDR3 DNA reads TGTGCCAGCAACCCGGGCTCAGATACGCAGTATTTT. Amino acid sequence: CASNPGSDTQYF.

This chain connects TRBV7-8 to TRBJ2-7, with D perhaps TRBD1 or TRBD2 (5 bases each). Trimming shortened V by 6 bases and J by 3 bases, and 12 bases separated the two germline ends. CDR3 size: 13 residues. Germline CDR1 is SGHVS and CDR2 is FQNEAQ. The CDR3 protein is CASRSGTNYEQYF. CDR3 in DNA: TGTGCCAGCAGGTCCGGGACGAACTACGAGCAGTACTTC.

This chain connects TRBV10-3 to TRBJ1-2; D call uncertain. Deletions cut 6 bases from V and 4 bases from J, with 9 bases between. The length of the CDR3 is 12 residues. Germline V gives CDR1 ENHRY, CDR2 SYGVKD. For the CDR3, the DNA is TGTGCCATCAGAGGAGAGGGCTATGGCTACACCTTC. This codes for CAIRGEGYGYTF.